These 21 T cell receptor beta chains were all obtained from the same sample, sequenced in a study of CD8+CD57+ T cells in acquired aplastic anemia. The template for TCR beta VDJ and CDR3 sequence profiling was genomic DNA. TCRdb reprocessed the reads via MiXCR and lists one record per CDR3 protein. This sample has just over 150,000 distinct CDR3 sequences, with around 48% found just once. The authors sequenced patients whose flow cytometry had shown CD8+CD57+ cell expansion. The sequencing sample was made of sorted CD4+, CD8+, or CD8+CD57+ T cells (not recorded which) from PBMCs. Every receptor here comes from a human donor with aplastic anemia.

This chain connects TRBV9 to TRBJ1-2; D is perhaps TRBD1 (6 bases). Germline CDR1 is SGDLS and CDR2 is YYNGEE. Trimming took 3 bases from V and 2 from J, leaving 14 bases between them. The CDR3 is 15 amino acids. In nucleotides, the CDR3 is TGTGCCAGCAGCGCACAGGGAGGACAGAACTATGGCTACACCTTC. Its protein product is CASSAQGGQNYGYTF.

The V gene is TRBV15, the J gene TRBJ2-3; D is unclear. V gave up 3 bases and J gave up 0 bases, with 10 bases separating them. Looked up from germline, CDR1 is LNHNV and CDR2 is YYDKDF (reference sequence). CDR3 length: 15 residues. The CDR3 DNA sequence: TGTGCCACCAGCAGGGACCGTACTAGCACAGATACGCAGTATTTT. It is translated as CATSRDRTSTDTQYF.

In this sample, this clonotype turned up many times. This chain connects TRBV29-1 to TRBJ2-7; 8 nucleotides agree with TRBD2. The CDR3 has 15 residues. After removal of 1 base from V and 1 base from J, the junction contained 6 bases not matched to a gene. The germline gives CDR1 SQVTM, CDR2 ANQGSEA. The CDR3 coding sequence is TGCAGCGTTGAAGGGTTAGCGGGACCATCCTACGAGCAGTACTTC. It codes for CSVEGLAGPSYEQYF.

Ten or more counts support this clonotype. This chain joins TRBV9 and TRBJ2-7; a possible D gene is TRBD1 (6 bases). Germline V gives CDR1 SGDLS, CDR2 YYNGEE. V lost 0 bases and J lost 0, with 7 bases in between. The CDR3 spans 14 residues. CDR3 DNA: TGTGCCAGCAGCGTAGCGGACAGCTCCTACGAGCAGTACTTC. Translating gives CASSVADSSYEQYF.

At least ten counts were recorded for this clonotype. The chain joins TRBV4-3 to TRBJ1-1, with 7 bases fitting TRBD1. Germline trimming cut 0 bases from V and 1 base from J; bases unmatched to any gene: 5. The CDR3 is 16 amino acids. Per the germline V gene, CDR1 is LGHNA and CDR2 is YSLEER. The CDR3 spells CASSQDGGGRNTEAFF. In nucleotides, the CDR3 is TGCGCCAGCAGCCAAGATGGAGGGGGCAGGAACACTGAAGCTTTCTTT.

The chain is built from TRBV5-4 and TRBJ1-1; D is unresolved. The length of the CDR3 is 15 residues. The V and J ends lost 4 bases and 2 bases respectively, with 15 bases between them. Germline-derived CDR1 and CDR2 are SGHNT and YYREEE (reference sequence). The CDR3: CASSPEVGLNTEAFF. In DNA form, the CDR3 reads TGTGCCAGCAGCCCCGAGGTGGGCTTAAACACTGAAGCTTTCTTT. The variable domain in full, with the rest retrieved from reference TRBV5-4 and TRBJ1-1, is ETGVTQSPTHLIKTRGQQVTLRCSSQSGHNTVSWYQQALGQGPQFIFQYYREEENGRGNFPPRFSGLQFPNYSSELNVNALELDDSALYLCASSPEVGLNTEAFFGQGTRLTVV.

This clonotype has at least ten counts. V usage is TRBV5-1 and J usage is TRBJ2-1; tentative D call: TRBD1 (5 bases). The CDR3 length is 13 residues. V was clipped by 5 bases and J by 10 bases, with 16 bases between them. CDR1 is SGHRS, CDR2 YFSETQ, per germline. CDR3 bases: TGCGCCAGCAGGGGTGACAGCCTCTTCGAGCAGTTCTTC. This gives the protein CASRGDSLFEQFF.

This clonotype was recorded many times. The J gene is TRBJ1-1, the V gene TRBV9; the D is unclear. The CDR3 is made up of 12 amino acids. Trimming cost V 2 bases and J 7 bases, with 9 bases left between them. CDR1 and CDR2 from the germline V gene are SGDLS and YYNGEE. CDR3 loop: CASSVFDGEAFF. The CDR3 DNA reads as TGTGCCAGCAGCGTCTTTGACGGTGAAGCTTTCTTT. Drawing the rest from reference TRBV9 and TRBJ1-1, the complete variable domain is DSGVTQTPKHLITATGQRVTLRCSPRSGDLSVYWYQQSLDQGLQFLIQYYNGEERAKGNILERFSAQQFPDLHSELNLSSLELGDSALYFCASSVFDGEAFFGQGTRLTVV.

In its sample, this clonotype was seen many times. The CDR3 nucleotides read TGCAGCGTTGGAAGGGGGACTACCGGGGAGCTGTTTTTT. Its translation is CSVGRGTTGELFF. The chain is built from TRBV29-1 and TRBJ2-2; D possibly matches TRBD1 or TRBD2 (6 bases each). CDR1 is SQVTM and CDR2 is ANQGSEA in the germline V gene. The CDR3 covers 13 residues. Trimming cost V 4 bases and J 5 bases, with 11 bases left between them.

V is TRBV5-1 and J is TRBJ1-1; no definite D call. CDR3 size: 15 residues. Germline CDR1 is SGHRS and CDR2 is YFSETQ. V gave up 0 bases and J gave up 0 bases, with 9 bases separating them. CDR3 protein: CASSLGHNLNTEAFF. The CDR3 nucleotides are TGCGCCAGCAGCTTGGGCCACAATCTGAACACTGAAGCTTTCTTT.

This clonotype has a count of ten or more. The chain carries TRBV11-2 and TRBJ2-7; maybe TRBD2 (6 bases). Between the trimmed V and J ends, which lost 8 bases and 0 bases, there was a span of 17 bases. This CDR3 is 15 amino acids long. Germline lookup yields CDR1 SGHAT and CDR2 FQNNGV. CDR3 sequence: CASYSSLASSYEQYF. DNA for the CDR3: TGTGCCAGCTATTCATCCCTAGCGTCCTCCTACGAGCAGTACTTC.

The chain has TRBV24-1 and TRBJ1-1; TRBD1 matches 7 bases. Germline trimming cut 4 bases from V and 4 bases from J; bases unmatched to any gene: 8. This CDR3 has 15 amino acids. The germline V gene encodes CDR1 KGHDR and CDR2 SFDVKD. The CDR3 is CATSDRQGPATEAFF. CDR3 DNA: TGTGCCACCAGTGACAGACAGGGTCCGGCCACTGAAGCTTTCTTT.

This clonotype has a count of ten or more. The chain couples TRBV11-3 to TRBJ1-1; maybe TRBD1 (5 bases). Trimming shortened V by 6 bases and J by 2 bases, and 13 bases separated the two germline ends. This CDR3 spans 14 amino acids. Germline loops: CDR1 SGHNT, CDR2 YENEEA. The CDR3 loop is CASSSRGFNTEAFF. In DNA form, the CDR3 reads TGTGCCAGCAGTTCGAGGGGTTTCAACACTGAAGCTTTCTTT. Variable domain in full (rest from reference TRBV11-3 and TRBJ1-1): EAGVVQSPRYKIIEKKQPVAFWCNPISGHNTLYWYLQNLGQGPELLIRYENEEAVDDSQLPKDRFSAERLKGVDSTLKIQPAELGDSAVYLCASSSRGFNTEAFFGQGTRLTVV.

The chain couples TRBV29-1 to TRBJ2-2; a possible D gene is TRBD2 (6 bases). V was clipped by 7 bases and J by 2 bases, with 17 bases between them. The CDR3 sequence is 15 residues long. Germline values: CDR1 SQVTM, CDR2 ANQGSEA. CDR3 sequence reads: CSAWMEGINTGELFF. CDR3 bases: TGCAGCGCATGGATGGAGGGGATTAACACCGGGGAGCTGTTTTTT.

About this clonotype: An end of the junction does not agree with germline; a read error may underlie this. The chain joins TRBV10-3 to TRBJ2-7, with 10 positions matching TRBD1. CDR1 is ENHRY, CDR2 SYGVKD, per germline. The CDR3 is 15 residues long. The CDR3 sequence: CASSPLPGQGIEQYF. The CDR3 nucleotides read TGTGCCAGCAGTCCTCTTCCGGGACAGGGGATCGAGCAGTACTTC.

The genes are TRBV10-2 and TRBJ2-5; TRBD1 matches 10 bases. The length of the CDR3 is 13 residues. The V segment lost 7 bases and the J segment 5 bases; nucleotides outside the gene matches: 4. The V gene's germline CDR1 is WSHSY and CDR2 SAAADI. The CDR3, as DNA: TGCGCCAGCACCCGGACAGGGGGGGAGACCCAGTACTTC. Its translation: CASTRTGGETQYF.

This clonotype was counted at least ten times. The V and J genes are TRBV5-5 and TRBJ2-7, with D hard to call. Trimming stripped 5 bases from V and 3 bases from J, with 21 bases between. Germline V gene sequence: CDR1 SGHKS, CDR2 YYEKEE (reference sequence). The CDR3 has 16 amino acids. This chain's CDR3 is CASRKRDTSSHYEQYF. The CDR3 nucleotides are TGTGCCAGCAGGAAGCGAGACACGTCCTCCCACTACGAGCAGTACTTC.

The chain carries TRBV27 and TRBJ2-7; 7 nucleotides match TRBD1. The trim removed 5 bases at V and 2 bases at J, leaving 9 bases unmatched. This CDR3 comprises 15 residues. Germline CDR1 and CDR2: MNHEY and SMNVEV (reference sequence). The CDR3 loop is CASSPPGTEAYEQYF. CDR3 nucleotides: TGTGCCAGCAGTCCCCCGGGGACAGAGGCCTACGAGCAGTACTTC.

V is TRBV29-1 and J is TRBJ1-1, with 7 bases that match TRBD1. The CDR3 is 12 amino acids. V dropped 8 bases and J dropped 0; count of bases not matched to a gene: 3. Per germline, CDR1 SQVTM and CDR2 ANQGSEA. As DNA, the CDR3 is TGCAGCACGGGACAGATGAACACTGAAGCTTTCTTT. Translated, it gives CSTGQMNTEAFF.

As regards this clonotype: At one end the junction does not follow the germline gene, possibly because of a read error. V is TRBV30 and J is TRBJ1-3; D gene uncertain. CDR1 is GTSNPN and CDR2 is SVGIG in the germline V gene (reference sequence). There are 17 residues in the CDR3. The CDR3 sequence is CAWSVPPAEVKGNTIYF. CDR3 sequence (DNA): TGTGCCTGGAGTGTACCACCGGCCGAAGTGAAAGGAAACACCATATACTTT.

CDR3 sequence (DNA): TGCAGTGCTAGGACCTCGGACTCCTCCTACGAGCAGTACTTC. It yields the protein CSARTSDSSYEQYF. The J gene is TRBJ2-7, the V gene TRBV20-1; D might be TRBD2 (5 bases). Trimming cost V 3 bases and J 0 bases, with 12 bases left between them. Germline CDR1 reads DFQATT; CDR2 reads SNEGSKA (reference sequence). This CDR3 region has 14 residues.